The present TCR beta chain was sequenced within a study of T cell responses to AZD1222 COVID-19 vaccine. Study-level results: Only after the peak T cell response were repertoires sampled. Two doses of AZD1222 preceded a rise in Spike-specific TCR breadth and depth.

This CDR3 is built from 15 residues. CDR1 and CDR2 (germline): SGHRS, YFSETQ. J lost 5 bases, V lost 2 bases, and 6 bases had no gene match. With respect to this clone: Its antigen remains unidentified.

The assay was immunoSEQ multiplex PCR, and TCRdb's table has in-frame clones only and misses some. The sample has around 120,000 clones, about nine tenths seen once. The sample was peripheral blood, taken on day 0 of AZD1222 vaccination. V usage is TRBV5-1 and J usage is TRBJ1-1, with 10 nucleotides matching TRBD1. The receptor was isolated from an adult in good health. CDR3 DNA sequence: TGCGCCAGCAGCTTCACCGGGACAGGGGAAACTGAAGCTTTCTTT. As protein: CASSFTGTGETEAFF.